Shown below are 14 T cell receptor beta chains from a single sample sequenced in a study of T cell responses to AZD1222 COVID-19 vaccine. TCRdb's copy holds only in-frame clones and misses some; the assay was immunoSEQ multiplex PCR. The sample shows about 180,000 clones, 90% to 95% of them seen only once. Sequencing used peripheral blood, obtained 28 days after the second AZD1222 dose. Receptor source: an adult who received the AZD1222 COVID-19 vaccine.

V and J are TRBV11-2 and TRBJ2-7; 7 nucleotides align to TRBD1. The length of the CDR3 is 15 residues. Germline CDR1 SGHAT, CDR2 FQNNGV. Unmatched junction bases numbered 8, after V lost 4 bases and J lost 2 bases. In nucleotides, the CDR3 is TGTGCCAGCAGCTCAACTACAGGGGACACCTACGAGCAGTACTTC. This encodes CASSSTTGDTYEQYF.

The CDR3 reads CATSDPQGGGSTEAFF. CDR3 sequence (DNA): TGTGCCACCAGTGACCCCCAGGGGGGAGGAAGCACTGAAGCTTTCTTT. The V gene is TRBV24-1, the J gene TRBJ1-1; TRBD1 aligns across 7 bases. V trimming: 4 bases; J trimming: 4 bases; junction bases outside the gene matches: 11. CDR1 and CDR2 from the germline V gene are KGHDR and SFDVKD. This CDR3 is 16 amino acids long.

This clone was seen a few times. The rearrangement uses TRBV12-3 or TRBV12-4 and TRBJ2-1, with 9 bases lining up with TRBD1. This CDR3 is 12 amino acids long. The trim removed 5 bases at V and 14 bases at J, leaving 7 bases unmatched. In nucleotides, the CDR3 is TGTGCCAGCAGTACCGGGACAGGGCGGGAGTTCTTC. Amino acid sequence: CASSTGTGREFF.

J is TRBJ1-4 and V is TRBV12-3 or TRBV12-4; no reliable D call. Trimming left V 6 bases short and J 5 bases short, with 7 bases between. The CDR3 extends over 12 amino acids. Here the CDR3 reads CASRAMNEKLFF. The CDR3 DNA reads as TGTGCCAGCAGGGCGATGAATGAAAAACTGTTTTTT.

The V and J genes are TRBV30 and TRBJ1-2; D gene uncertain. CDR3 length: 13 residues. Germline values: CDR1 GTSNPN, CDR2 SVGIG (reference sequence). The ends were cut back, 2 bases at V and 4 bases at J, with 11 bases in the middle. CDR3 DNA sequence: TGTGCCTGGAGTCTCGGCGTGGCCTATGGCTACACCTTC. Protein sequence: CAWSLGVAYGYTF.

This chain connects TRBV9 to TRBJ1-1, with D tentatively TRBD1 (6 bases). CDR3 size: 12 residues. V was cut by 7 bases and J by 3 bases, with 10 bases left in between. Per germline, CDR1 SGDLS and CDR2 YYNGEE. CDR3 residues: CASAGADTEAFF. The CDR3 DNA is TGTGCCAGCGCAGGGGCGGACACTGAAGCTTTCTTT.

The chain employs TRBV11-2 and TRBJ2-1; D perhaps matches TRBD2 (6 bases). The germline gives CDR1 SGHAT, CDR2 FQNNGV. V was shortened by 2 bases and J by 6 bases, with 17 bases between the two germline ends. The CDR3 is made up of 16 amino acids. The CDR3 sequence is CASSLSGVSYSNEQFF. CDR3 DNA sequence: TGTGCCAGCAGCTTATCGGGAGTAAGCTACAGCAATGAGCAGTTCTTC.

The chain couples TRBV6-5 to TRBJ2-7; possibly TRBD1 for D (5 bases). This CDR3 contains 14 residues. V dropped 0 bases and J dropped 2 bases, with 8 bases sitting between them. CDR1 MNHEY and CDR2 SVGAGI come from the germline V gene. This chain's CDR3 is CASSYSRQTYEQYF. CDR3 nucleotide sequence: TGTGCCAGCAGTTACTCGCGACAGACCTACGAGCAGTACTTC.

This clone is a singleton in its sample. The V call is TRBV5-4, the J call TRBJ2-2; D is ambiguous. This CDR3 comprises 13 residues. Trimming removed 4 bases from V and 5 bases from J, with 9 bases in between. In germline, CDR1 is SGHNT, CDR2 YYREEE (reference sequence). CDR3 in amino acids: CASSVTATGELFF. CDR3 coding DNA: TGTGCCAGCAGCGTAACAGCTACCGGGGAGCTGTTTTTT. Based on the CDR3 plus reference TRBV5-4 and TRBJ2-2, the full variable domain is ETGVTQSPTHLIKTRGQQVTLRCSSQSGHNTVSWYQQALGQGPQFIFQYYREEENGRGNFPPRFSGLQFPNYSSELNVNALELDDSALYLCASSVTATGELFFGEGSRLTVL.

The genes are TRBV7-3 and TRBJ1-6; D is unresolved. The CDR3 is 15 residues long. Trimming removed 2 bases at V and 0 bases at J, with 5 bases between. Germline assignment: CDR1 SGHTA and CDR2 FQGTGA. DNA for the CDR3: TGTGCCAGCAGCTTATATAGCTCCTATAATTCACCCCTCCACTTT. Translating gives CASSLYSSYNSPLHF. The variable domain in full, completed from reference TRBV7-3 and TRBJ1-6, reads GAGVSQTPSNKVTEKGKYVELRCDPISGHTALYWYRQSLGQGPEFLIYFQGTGAADDSGLPNDRFFAVRPEGSVSTLKIQRTERGDSAVYLCASSLYSSYNSPLHFGNGTRLTVT.

The V call is TRBV7-2, the J call TRBJ2-2, with TRBD1 as a possible D gene (5 bases). Germline V gene lookup returns CDR1 SGHTA and CDR2 FQGNSA. V shed 1 base and J shed 5 bases, with 11 bases lying between them. The CDR3 has 15 amino acids. For the CDR3, the DNA is TGTGCCAGCAGCTTAGTCCCAGGGTTAACCGGGGAGCTGTTTTTT. Protein product: CASSLVPGLTGELFF.

The chain combines TRBV5-5 with TRBJ1-3; 7 nucleotides line up with TRBD1. Per the germline V gene, CDR1 is SGHKS and CDR2 is YYEKEE (reference sequence). The ends lost 4 bases at V and 0 bases at J; junction bases unmatched: 10. This CDR3 is 17 amino acids long. CDR3 in amino acids: CASSRSMTGYSGNTIYF. In nucleotides, the CDR3 is TGTGCCAGCAGCCGGTCCATGACAGGGTACTCTGGAAACACCATATATTTT.

The gene calls are TRBV5-6 and TRBJ2-1, with D tentatively TRBD1 or TRBD2 (6 bases each). The germline V gene has CDR1 SGHDT and CDR2 YYEEEE. The CDR3 spans 16 residues. Trimming stripped 1 base from V and 1 base from J, with 12 bases between. Here the CDR3 DNA reads TGTGCCAGCAGCTTGTTCGGGGGCGCTTCCTACAATGAGCAGTTCTTC. Translation gives CASSLFGGASYNEQFF.

This sequence joins TRBV6-6 and TRBJ1-2, with D possibly being TRBD1 (6 bases). The CDR3 contains 14 residues. The germline V gene encodes CDR1 MNHNY and CDR2 SVGAGI (reference sequence). Trimming stripped 8 bases from V and 4 bases from J, with 17 bases between. The CDR3 spells CASAVALDSYGYTF. For the CDR3, the DNA is TGTGCCAGCGCTGTGGCATTGGACAGCTATGGCTACACCTTC.